This T cell receptor (beta chain) was found in a study of CD8+CD57+ T cells in acquired aplastic anemia. CD8+CD57+ cell expansion, shown by flow cytometry, had occurred in the patients selected for sequencing. Every one of the patients had aplastic anemia (severe, acquired). To note about this clonotype: Its antigen is still unknown.

Genomic DNA provided the template from which TCR beta VDJ and CDR3 profiles were obtained. MiXCR, applied by TCRdb to the reads, yields one record per CDR3 protein. The sample includes 160,000 or so distinct CDR3 sequences, around 48% of them seen just once. Notes on the study in general: For CD8+ Simpson's diversity, patients and controls showed no significant difference. Comparison of patients with controls identified about 30 shared CD8+ CDR3 sequences.

Sequenced material: sorted CD4+, CD8+, or CD8+CD57+ T cells (not recorded which) from PBMCs. This receptor was taken from a human donor with aplastic anemia.

CDR3 sequence reads: CAREGVMNTEAFF. In DNA, the CDR3 is TGTGCCAGGGAGGGCGTAATGAACACTGAAGCTTTCTTT. The gene calls are TRBV19 and TRBJ1-1; unclear D gene. This CDR3 contains 13 residues. Trimming took off 9 bases at V and 0 bases at J, with 11 bases between the two ends. Germline CDR1 LNHDA, CDR2 SQIVND (reference sequence).